This T cell receptor (beta chain) was recorded in a study of regulatory T cells in long-lasting Graves disease. Findings and caveats of the study: Relative to newly diagnosed Graves' patients, persistent ones had lower TCR diversity.

Ten or more counts support this clonotype. What it binds is not known. Time point of the sample: persistent/refractory GD, antithyroid drugs over 5 years with positive TRAb. Making the TCR library involved RNA that had been extracted from PBMCs. Building the TCR beta libraries relied on iRepertoire HTBI primers, and CDR3 regions underwent Arm-PCR. Original handling: Detected in the samples were roughly 60 TRBV and 14 TRBJ segments. MiXCR was run by TCRdb on the multiplex PCR reads, yielding one entry per CDR3 protein. TCRdb's processing, not the authors' own work, is the source of the V and J calls. This table holds a few hundred thousand distinct CDR3 sequences, roughly 21% found once. The starting material was peripheral blood mononuclear cells (PBMCs), obtained when the disease was refractory, from a patient treated with antithyroid drugs. The TCR was taken from a female donor with Graves disease.

The DNA for the CDR3 is TGTGCCAGCAGCAAAGAGACCCAGTACTTC. Amino acid sequence: CASSKETQYF. This chain connects TRBV2 to TRBJ2-5; D is uncertain. V dropped 6 bases and J dropped 3 bases, with 2 bases sitting between them. The V gene's germline CDR1 is SNHLY and CDR2 FYNNEI. This CDR3 is built from 10 residues.